The 6 T cell receptor beta chains presented below share a single source sample, sequenced in a study of monozygotic twins with inflammatory bowel disease. TCRdb reanalyzed the 5' RACE reads, giving one entry per CDR3 protein sequence and no DNA. The sample yields some 130,000 distinct CDR3 sequences, of which the top ten take up 1% to 1.5%. The sequencing sample was made of blood. Receptors were obtained from a human donor with ulcerative colitis or Crohn's disease, or a healthy co-twin of an affected twin (not recorded which).

The genes are TRBV18 and TRBJ2-5. This CDR3 has 13 amino acids. Per the germline V gene, CDR1 is KGHSH and CDR2 is LQKENI. The CDR3: CASSPTVGETQYF. The full variable domain, in which reference TRBV18 and TRBJ2-5 provide the parts outside the CDR3, is NAGVMQNPRHLVRRRGQEARLRCSPMKGHSHVYWYRQLPEEGLKFMVYLQKENIIDESGMPKERFSAEFPKEGPSILRIQQVVRGDSAAYFCASSPTVGETQYFGPGTRLLVL.

V and J are TRBV12-3 or TRBV12-4 and TRBJ2-6. This CDR3 has 16 residues. The CDR3 sequence is CASSSSVLSGANVLTF.

The chain employs TRBV29-1 and TRBJ2-7; TCRdb's D call, TRBD1, is unchecked because there is no DNA. The CDR3 covers 14 residues. Germline values: CDR1 SQVTM, CDR2 ANQGSEA. CDR3: CSVVTGGTTYEQYF.

The chain is built from TRBV20-1 and TRBJ1-5; TCRdb indicates TRBD1, and absent DNA this call remains unverified. The germline V gene has CDR1 DFQATT and CDR2 SNEGSKA (reference sequence). The CDR3 spans 17 residues. The CDR3 loop reads CSARPTLGTGINQPQHF.

The chain combines TRBV5-1 with TRBJ2-5; TCRdb picks TRBD1, but there is no DNA to check that call. Germline loops: CDR1 SGHRS, CDR2 YFSETQ. The CDR3 sequence is 15 residues long. CDR3 sequence: CASSLGGPRGETQYF.

V is TRBV7-9 and J is TRBJ2-1; TCRdb indicates TRBD2, and absent DNA this call remains unverified. CDR3 length: 15 residues. Per the germline V gene, CDR1 is SEHNR and CDR2 is FQNEAQ (reference sequence). CDR3 amino acids: CASSLTSQAADEQFF.